The 24 T cell receptor beta chains below were found in one sample sequenced in a study of OX40 agonist ivuxolimab in advanced cancers. Method: immunoSEQ multiplex PCR; TCRdb's copy keeps in-frame clones and lacks some. The repertoire holds 50,000 to 75,000 clones, with 70% to 90% as singletons. The sample here was CD4+ or CD8+ T cells sorted from blood, taken in a trial of the OX40 agonist ivuxolimab. The source is an adult with an advanced solid tumor such as melanoma, head and neck, liver or kidney cancer.

The rearrangement uses TRBV10-3 and TRBJ2-3, with 14 nucleotides matching TRBD2. V dropped 10 bases and J dropped 4; count of bases not matched to a gene: 7. The CDR3 runs to 15 residues. Germline CDR1 reads ENHRY; CDR2 reads SYGVKD. The DNA of the CDR3 is TGTGCCACCGGACTAGCGGGGGGTCGGGCAGATACGCAGTATTTT. Protein product: CATGLAGGRADTQYF.

This sequence joins TRBV5-1 and TRBJ1-2; weak D call: TRBD1 (5 bases). V was trimmed by 4 bases and J by 4 bases, leaving 11 bases between them. This CDR3 has 13 residues. The germline V gene has CDR1 SGHRS and CDR2 YFSETQ. The CDR3 DNA follows: TGCGCCAGCAGCCCAGACAGCACCTATGGCTACACCTTC. Translating gives CASSPDSTYGYTF.

In its sample, this clone was seen once. CDR3 loop: CASSLTRENSPLHF. The CDR3 nucleotides are TGTGCCAGCAGCTTAACGAGGGAGAATTCACCCCTCCACTTT. The chain recombines TRBV11-3 with TRBJ1-6; D gene unclear. The germline V gene has CDR1 SGHNT and CDR2 YENEEA. V shed 2 bases and J shed 7 bases, with 9 bases lying between them. The CDR3 consists of 14 residues.

J is TRBJ2-7 and V is TRBV5-1, with D perhaps matching TRBD2 (6 bases). V was pared by 0 bases and J by 3 bases, with 10 bases between. CDR3 length equals 14 residues. CDR1 is SGHRS, CDR2 YFSETQ, per germline. CDR3 sequence reads: CASSLEVRGYEQYF. The CDR3 DNA follows: TGCGCCAGCAGCTTGGAAGTGCGGGGCTACGAGCAGTACTTC.

The chain employs TRBV5-4 and TRBJ2-1, with unresolved D. This CDR3 region has 16 residues. V lost 4 bases, J lost 5 bases, and 19 bases lay in between. Germline CDR1 reads SGHNT; CDR2 reads YYREEE (reference sequence). CDR3 DNA: TGTGCCAGCAGCGATCGGACGGCACCGAGAAACAATGAGCAGTTCTTC. It encodes CASSDRTAPRNNEQFF.

The chain uses TRBV6-1 and TRBJ1-5; TRBD1 is a possible D gene (6 bases). The CDR3 consists of 15 residues. Looked up from germline, CDR1 is MNHNS and CDR2 is SASEGT. V was shortened by 6 bases and J by 0 bases, with 12 bases between the two germline ends. The CDR3: CASSRDIYSNQPQHF. As DNA, the CDR3 is TGTGCCAGCAGCAGGGACATCTATAGCAATCAGCCCCAGCATTTT.

The genes are TRBV2 and TRBJ1-2; 7 bases are a match to TRBD1. J gave up 4 bases and V 7 bases, and 6 bases lay outside the gene matches. Germline CDR1 and CDR2: SNHLY and FYNNEI. The CDR3 runs to 13 residues. The CDR3 nucleotides are TGTGCCAGCACATCAGGGGGGGCCTATGGCTACACCTTC. Its protein is CASTSGGAYGYTF. Together with reference TRBV2 and TRBJ1-2, the CDR3 gives the full variable domain: EPEVTQTPSHQVTQMGQEVILRCVPISNHLYFYWYRQILGQKVEFLVSFYNNEISEKSEIFDDQFSVERPDGSNFTLKIRSTKLEDSAMYFCASTSGGAYGYTFGSGTRLTVV.

CDR3 sequence (DNA): TGTGCCAGCAGCCCCGGGGAGTTTGGCACAGATACGCAGTATTTT. Amino acids: CASSPGEFGTDTQYF. The chain carries TRBV11-3 and TRBJ2-3, with a weak D call TRBD2 (5 bases). CDR3 size: 15 residues. Trimming took off 5 bases at V and 1 base at J, with 13 bases between the two ends. From germline, CDR1 is SGHNT and CDR2 YENEEA. Looking up the rest from reference TRBV11-3 and TRBJ2-3 gives the full variable domain: EAGVVQSPRYKIIEKKQPVAFWCNPISGHNTLYWYLQNLGQGPELLIRYENEEAVDDSQLPKDRFSAERLKGVDSTLKIQPAELGDSAVYLCASSPGEFGTDTQYFGPGTRLTVL.

The CDR3 region is CASSPNRLDEQYF. The CDR3 DNA reads TGTGCCAGCTCACCCAACAGGTTGGACGAGCAGTACTTC. The V gene is TRBV18, the J gene TRBJ2-7, with TRBD1 as a possible D gene (5 bases). The V gene lost 3 bases and the J gene lost 5 bases, with 11 bases spanning the gap. Germline CDR1 reads KGHSH; CDR2 reads LQKENI. CDR3 length: 13 residues.

The count of this clone is one. V is TRBV10-3 and J is TRBJ2-3; perhaps D is TRBD1 or TRBD2 (7 bases each). CDR3 length equals 17 residues. The germline gives CDR1 ENHRY, CDR2 SYGVKD. V gave up 5 bases and J gave up 5 bases, with 23 bases separating them. The DNA of the CDR3 is TGTGCCATCAGTACGACCCCAGGGGGGGGGCGGGGAGATACGCAGTATTTT. It codes for CAISTTPGGGRGDTQYF.

In its sample, this clone was seen once. The V gene is TRBV7-8, the J gene TRBJ2-7; TRBD2 matches at 14 bases. V was clipped by 4 bases and J by 7 bases; unmatched bases: 6. The CDR3 extends over 15 amino acids. Germline V gene sequence: CDR1 SGHVS, CDR2 FQNEAQ. Here the CDR3 reads CASSSGTSGSWEQYF. CDR3 DNA sequence: TGTGCCAGCAGCTCCGGGACTAGCGGGAGTTGGGAGCAGTACTTC.

The chain is built from TRBV18 and TRBJ2-7, with 7 bases that match TRBD1. Germline V gene sequence: CDR1 KGHSH, CDR2 LQKENI. The CDR3 covers 13 residues. The V and J ends lost 6 bases and 5 bases, in that order; junction bases with no gene match: 7. The CDR3 sequence is CASSPQGVDEQYF. In DNA, the CDR3 is TGTGCCAGCTCCCCCCAGGGGGTAGACGAGCAGTACTTC.

The CDR3: CASRSLRQAYNEQFF. The CDR3 DNA sequence: TGTGCCAGCAGATCCCTACGACAGGCCTACAATGAGCAGTTCTTC. The J gene is TRBJ2-1, the V gene TRBV6-1, with D perhaps TRBD1 (6 bases). This CDR3 comprises 15 residues. V was shortened by 6 bases and J by 2 bases, with 14 bases between the two germline ends. Germline V CDR1 and CDR2: MNHNS, SASEGT.

The rearrangement joins TRBV10-2 to TRBJ1-1, with 7 bases identical to TRBD1. The germline V gene encodes CDR1 WSHSY and CDR2 SAAADI. Germline trimming cut 3 bases from V and 0 bases from J; bases unmatched to any gene: 7. This CDR3 is built from 16 residues. CDR3 nucleotide sequence: TGCGCCAGCAGTGAACGACAGGGTGGCATGAACACTGAAGCTTTCTTT. Its protein is CASSERQGGMNTEAFF.

The gene calls are TRBV29-1 and TRBJ2-5, with D perhaps matching TRBD1 (6 bases). V was shortened by 4 bases and J by 5 bases, with 14 bases between the two germline ends. CDR1 is SQVTM and CDR2 is ANQGSEA in the germline V gene. This CDR3 has 13 residues. CDR3 DNA sequence: TGCAGCGTTGGTTGGGGGCTTGGGGAGACCCAGTACTTC. It yields the protein CSVGWGLGETQYF.

The CDR3 bases are TGTGCCAGTAGTGCACGGGAGGGCAACACAGATACGCAGTATTTT. Its protein product is CASSAREGNTDTQYF. This chain uses TRBV19 with TRBJ2-3; 8 nucleotides agree with TRBD2. Germline lookup yields CDR1 LNHDA and CDR2 SQIVND (reference sequence). The CDR3 spans 15 residues. The trim removed 5 bases at V and 2 bases at J, leaving 6 bases unmatched. Complete variable domain (other parts from reference TRBV19 and TRBJ2-3): DGGITQSPKYLFRKEGQNVTLSCEQNLNHDAMYWYRQDPGQGLRLIYYSQIVNDFQKGDIAEGYSVSREKKESFPLTVTSAQKNPTAFYLCASSAREGNTDTQYFGPGTRLTVL.

The chain recombines TRBV28 with TRBJ2-7, with 9 bases aligning to TRBD1. Unmatched junction bases numbered 7, after V lost 5 bases and J lost 5 bases. This CDR3 comprises 14 residues. Germline V gene sequence: CDR1 MDHEN, CDR2 SYDVKM. The CDR3 is CASSMDRGSNEQYF. CDR3 nucleotide sequence: TGTGCCAGCAGTATGGACAGGGGTTCCAACGAGCAGTACTTC. Together with reference TRBV28 and TRBJ2-7, the CDR3 gives the full variable domain: DVKVTQSSRYLVKRTGEKVFLECVQDMDHENMFWYRQDPGLGLRLIYFSYDVKMKEKGDIPEGYSVSREKKERFSLILESASTNQTSMYLCASSMDRGSNEQYFGPGTRLTVT.

The CDR3 nucleotides are TGTGCCAGCTCACCGACACAGGGGGCATTAGCTTTCTTT. It is translated as CASSPTQGALAFF. The V and J genes are TRBV18 and TRBJ1-1; 9 bases line up with TRBD1. The CDR3 runs 13 residues. CDR1 and CDR2 (germline): KGHSH, LQKENI. Unmatched junction bases numbered 6, after V lost 3 bases and J lost 10 bases. The full variable domain, rest sourced from reference TRBV18 and TRBJ1-1, is NAGVMQNPRHLVRRRGQEARLRCSPMKGHSHVYWYRQLPEEGLKFMVYLQKENIIDESGMPKERFSAEFPKEGPSILRIQQVVRGDSAAYFCASSPTQGALAFFGQGTRLTVV.

On this clone: The conserved final phenylalanine or tryptophan is absent from the CDR3, which likely points to a read error. The genes are TRBV7-9 and TRBJ1-2; no clear D. The CDR3 runs to 11 residues. Trimming shortened V by 3 bases and J by 5 bases, and 4 bases separated the two germline ends. Germline V lookup: CDR1 SEHNR, CDR2 FQNEAQ (reference sequence). CDR3 protein: CASSLEYGYTL. Here the CDR3 DNA reads TGTGCCAGCAGCTTGGAGTATGGCTACACCCTC.

V and J are TRBV29-1 and TRBJ2-5; tentatively, D is TRBD1 (6 bases). Per the germline V gene, CDR1 is SQVTM and CDR2 is ANQGSEA. This CDR3 spans 13 amino acids. V lost 3 bases to trimming and J lost 9 bases, with 17 bases between them. The CDR3 region has the DNA TGCAGCGTTGACCGGGACACGGGCCGAGCCCAGTACTTC. Protein product: CSVDRDTGRAQYF.

J is TRBJ2-7 and V is TRBV6-5; D is uncertain. The CDR3 totals 14 residues. V was pared by 0 bases and J by 4 bases, with 10 bases between. Germline-derived CDR1 and CDR2 are MNHEY and SVGAGI. The CDR3 coding sequence is TGTGCCAGCAGTTACTCGAGTATCGGGTACGAGCAGTACTTC. Its protein is CASSYSSIGYEQYF.

This clone was counted a few times. This chain connects TRBV28 to TRBJ2-5; possibly TRBD1 for D (6 bases). The CDR3 is made up of 16 amino acids. The V end was cut by 1 base, the J end by 2 bases, with 14 bases between. CDR1 and CDR2 (germline): MDHEN, SYDVKM. The DNA of the CDR3 is TGTGCCAGCAGTTTATACTTTAGGACAGCTCAAGAGACCCAGTACTTC. Residues: CASSLYFRTAQETQYF. Combining the CDR3 with reference TRBV28 and TRBJ2-5 gives the whole variable domain DVKVTQSSRYLVKRTGEKVFLECVQDMDHENMFWYRQDPGLGLRLIYFSYDVKMKEKGDIPEGYSVSREKKERFSLILESASTNQTSMYLCASSLYFRTAQETQYFGPGTRLLVL.

The gene calls are TRBV19 and TRBJ2-5; 11 bases agree with TRBD2. The CDR3 runs 16 residues. V dropped 4 bases and J dropped 2; count of bases not matched to a gene: 6. From germline, CDR1 is LNHDA and CDR2 SQIVND (reference sequence). This chain's CDR3 is CASSRSSGGTQETQYF. In DNA, the CDR3 is TGTGCCAGTAGTAGATCTAGCGGGGGGACTCAAGAGACCCAGTACTTC.

A single count supports this clone. V and J are TRBV28 and TRBJ2-1, with 8 bases lining up with TRBD2. With 7 bases clipped from V and 4 bases from J, the junction kept 12 bases outside the gene matches. CDR1 is MDHEN and CDR2 is SYDVKM in the germline V gene. CDR3 size: 16 residues. The CDR3 region has the DNA TGTGCCAGCACCCCGGAGGTAGCGGGGACGTACAATGAGCAGTTCTTC. Amino acid sequence: CASTPEVAGTYNEQFF. The whole variable domain, remainder taken from reference TRBV28 and TRBJ2-1, is DVKVTQSSRYLVKRTGEKVFLECVQDMDHENMFWYRQDPGLGLRLIYFSYDVKMKEKGDIPEGYSVSREKKERFSLILESASTNQTSMYLCASTPEVAGTYNEQFFGPGTRLTVL.